A selection of T cell receptor beta chains follows, all from one sample in a study of T-cell memory formation after mild COVID-19. From the 5' RACE reads, TCRdb called clonotypes with MiXCR, one entry per CDR3 protein. The data hold a few hundred thousand distinct CDR3 sequences, with roughly 15% observed a single time. The sequenced material came from PBMCs or a T cell subset sorted from them (not recorded which). These receptors were taken from a man in his late teens or twenties who had mild COVID-19 (a few samples of this study predate the infection). Cell type and time point are not known. The CDR3 runs from the conserved cysteine through the conserved F or W. The D gene is left open where the match is weak. The size of a clone is reported for some rows only, either as once, few or many, or as a class for expanded clones.

J gene,D gene,clone size,V gene,CDR3 protein,CDR3 DNA
TRBJ2-3,TRBD1,many,TRBV5-8,CASSHGQGGTDTQYF,TGTGCCAGCAGCCACGGACAGGGAGGAACAGATACGCAGTATTTT
TRBJ1-1,-,-,TRBV4-1,CASSYPGRRNTEAFF,TGCGCCAGCAGTTACCCAGGCAGACGGAACACTGAAGCTTTCTTT
TRBJ1-2,-,-,TRBV15,CATSRDTALGYTF,TGTGCCACCAGCAGAGATACGGCTCTCGGCTACACCTTC
TRBJ2-4,TRBD1,many,TRBV11-2,CASSLAGTGGLALQYF,TGTGCCAGCAGCCTCGCCGGGACAGGGGGTTTAGCATTGCAGTACTTC
TRBJ2-5,-,many,TRBV28,CASTTSGAQYF,TGTGCCAGCACCACCTCGGGTGCCCAGTACTTC
TRBJ2-5,TRBD1,-,TRBV7-9,CASSPRTGGRETQYF,TGTGCCAGCAGCCCTCGAACAGGGGGCCGAGAGACCCAGTACTTC
TRBJ2-2,-,-,TRBV5-4,CASSYELTGELFF,TGTGCCAGCAGCTATGAGCTCACCGGGGAGCTGTTTTTT
TRBJ2-5,-,few,TRBV11-1,CASSWGGGGGETQYF,TGTGCCAGCAGCTGGGGCGGGGGCGGCGGAGAGACCCAGTACTTC
TRBJ2-1,TRBD2,-,TRBV2,CASSTGGDQFF,TGTGCCAGCAGTACGGGGGGGGACCAGTTCTTC
TRBJ1-5,-,-,TRBV6-2/TRBV6-3,CASSLTGYQPQHF,TGTGCCAGCAGTTTAACCGGGTATCAGCCCCAGCATTTT
TRBJ2-5,TRBD2,few,TRBV7-3,CASSQSGGPHSQETQYF,TGTGCCAGCAGCCAAAGCGGGGGACCACACAGCCAAGAGACCCAGTACTTC
TRBJ2-2,-,-,TRBV4-3,CASSQDEDSFFNTGELFF,TGCGCCAGCAGCCAAGATGAGGACAGTTTCTTCAACACCGGGGAGCTGTTTTTT
TRBJ2-3,TRBD1,-,TRBV4-2,CASSQAWGQTQADTQYF,TGTGCCAGCAGCCAAGCTTGGGGACAGACTCAGGCAGATACGCAGTATTTT
TRBJ1-2,TRBD1,-,TRBV29-1,CSLWDSFYGYTF,TGCAGCCTCTGGGACAGCTTCTATGGCTACACCTTC
TRBJ2-3,TRBD1,few,TRBV29-1,CSVGQASSTDTQYF,TGCAGCGTAGGACAGGCTTCTAGCACAGATACGCAGTATTTT
TRBJ2-1,-,-,TRBV10-2,CASTRLARDNEQFF,TGCGCCAGCACTAGGCTAGCGAGAGACAATGAGCAGTTCTTC
TRBJ1-2,-,-,TRBV24-1,CATSDSDPGYGYTF,TGTGCCACCAGTGATTCAGACCCAGGCTATGGCTACACCTTC
TRBJ2-5,-,-,TRBV28,CASSSLAETQYF,TGTGCCAGCAGTTCCCTAGCCGAGACCCAGTACTTC
TRBJ1-2,TRBD1,few,TRBV24-1,CATSDSRTGDYGYTF,TGTGCCACCAGTGATTCCCGGACAGGGGACTATGGCTACACCTTC